The entry that follows covers one TCR beta chain sequence. Antigen unknown. This entry comes from a study of radiotherapy plus CTLA-4 blockade in lung cancer. General observations from the study: Researchers report tumor-derived TCR clones expanding in blood after radiotherapy plus ipilimumab.

Trimming took off 0 bases at V and 5 bases at J, with 3 bases between the two ends. CDR1 and CDR2 from the germline V gene are SGHRS and YFSETQ. This CDR3 has 12 amino acids. Libraries were prepared by immunoSEQ multiplex PCR; TCRdb keeps only in-frame clonotypes and omits some of them. The sample yields some 71,000 clones, about 72% seen once. The specimen comprised peripheral blood, sampled from a patient treated with radiotherapy plus ipilimumab. The gene calls are TRBV5-1 and TRBJ2-1; unclear D gene. The clonotype was recovered from a human donor with non-small cell lung cancer whose response to radiotherapy plus ipilimumab could not be evaluated. Some clones in this sample may be carry-over from other donors' samples. CDR3 amino acids: CASSLGNNEQFF. CDR3 sequence (DNA): TGCGCCAGCAGCTTGGGTAACAATGAGCAGTTCTTC.